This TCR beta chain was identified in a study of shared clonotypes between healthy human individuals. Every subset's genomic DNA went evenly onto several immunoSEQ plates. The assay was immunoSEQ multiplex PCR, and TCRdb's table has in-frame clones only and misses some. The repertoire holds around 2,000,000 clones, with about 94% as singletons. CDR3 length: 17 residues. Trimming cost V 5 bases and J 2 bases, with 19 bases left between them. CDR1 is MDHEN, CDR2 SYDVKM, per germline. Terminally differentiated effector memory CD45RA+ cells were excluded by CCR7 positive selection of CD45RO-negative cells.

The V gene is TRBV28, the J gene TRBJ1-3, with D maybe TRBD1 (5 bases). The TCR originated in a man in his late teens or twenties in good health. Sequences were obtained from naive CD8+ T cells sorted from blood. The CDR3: CASSTLRGALPGNTIYF. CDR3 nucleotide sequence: TGTGCCAGCAGTACTCTCCGCGGGGCCCTACCTGGAAACACCATATATTTT.